These 6 T cell receptor beta chains share one sample of origin, sequenced in a study of T cell responses to AZD1222 COVID-19 vaccine. Repertoires were generated with immunoSEQ multiplex PCR, while TCRdb's copy carries only in-frame clones and drops some. The profile shows some 130,000 clones, about nine tenths of them singletons. This specimen consisted of peripheral blood, obtained on day 0 of AZD1222 vaccination. The receptor source for this set is an adult in good health.

This chain joins TRBV5-6 and TRBJ1-5, with a weak D call TRBD1 (5 bases). This CDR3 is 16 amino acids long. Germline V lookup: CDR1 SGHDT, CDR2 YYEEEE. V lost 1 base to trimming and J lost 3 bases, with 14 bases between them. CDR3 loop: CASSLFGGAYNQPQHF. The DNA for the CDR3 is TGTGCCAGCAGCTTGTTCGGTGGGGCGTACAATCAGCCCCAGCATTTT. Together with reference TRBV5-6 and TRBJ1-5, the CDR3 gives the full variable domain: DAGVTQSPTHLIKTRGQQVTLRCSPKSGHDTVSWYQQALGQGPQFIFQYYEEEERQRGNFPDRFSGHQFPNYSSELNVNALLLGDSALYLCASSLFGGAYNQPQHFGDGTRLSIL.

V and J are TRBV15 and TRBJ1-1, with D hard to call. Per germline, CDR1 LNHNV and CDR2 YYDKDF (reference sequence). Trimming took 5 bases from V and 1 from J, leaving 8 bases between them. The CDR3 totals 13 residues. The DNA of the CDR3 is TGTGCCACCAGCGACATTTGGAACACTGAAGCTTTCTTT. It translates to CATSDIWNTEAFF.

This chain joins TRBV19 and TRBJ1-6; D possibly corresponds to TRBD1 (5 bases). The CDR3 is 16 amino acids. V gave up 5 bases and J gave up 8 bases, with 19 bases separating them. Germline-derived CDR1 and CDR2 are LNHDA and SQIVND (reference sequence). CDR3 bases: TGTGCCAGTAGTCTATTCCACGACGGGGACGATTCACCCCTCCACTTT. Protein: CASSLFHDGDDSPLHF. Supplemented by reference TRBV19 and TRBJ1-6, the full variable domain reads DGGITQSPKYLFRKEGQNVTLSCEQNLNHDAMYWYRQDPGQGLRLIYYSQIVNDFQKGDIAEGYSVSREKKESFPLTVTSAQKNPTAFYLCASSLFHDGDDSPLHFGNGTRLTVT.

The chain recombines TRBV12-3 or TRBV12-4 with TRBJ2-5; the D is unclear. There are 11 residues in the CDR3. V lost 3 bases, J lost 3 bases, and 2 bases lay in between. The CDR3 region is CASSFEETQYF. The CDR3 DNA follows: TGTGCCAGCAGTTTTGAAGAGACCCAGTACTTC.

This chain joins TRBV5-1 and TRBJ1-2; D gene ambiguous. CDR1 is SGHRS, CDR2 YFSETQ, per germline. Trimming stripped 1 base from V and 3 bases from J, with 13 bases between. The CDR3 consists of 15 residues. For the CDR3, the DNA is TGCGCCAGCAGCTTGACTGCAGGAGTAGACTATGGCTACACCTTC. Translated: CASSLTAGVDYGYTF.

The chain employs TRBV7-8 and TRBJ2-1; possibly TRBD2 for D (6 bases). The germline V gene encodes CDR1 SGHVS and CDR2 FQNEAQ. Trimming removed 5 bases from V and 7 bases from J, with 21 bases in between. The CDR3 runs to 16 residues. The CDR3 nucleotides read TGTGCCAGCAGCACCCCAGGAGGGTTCTCCGCGAATGAGCAGTTCTTC. Its protein product is CASSTPGGFSANEQFF.